What follows is one TCR beta chain and its context. It has no known antigen specificity. One base away there is no much larger clone; base qualities are not given. The sample belongs to a study of cytomegalovirus exposure and HLA in healthy donors (dated by TCRdb to between 2016 and 2019). Describing the broader study: According to a later analysis, the approximately 130 validation repertoires were produced on the same platform as the 700 or so repertoires of the first cohort. The study aimed to test whether signatures of past pathogen exposure could be identified by cataloging public T cell receptors. Along with the roughly 710-subject first cohort, a separate validation cohort of more than 90 different subjects was used. To predict cytomegalovirus infection status, the study brought together high-throughput TCR immunosequencing, statistical association of individual TCRs with disease status, and machine learning.

Separate from the approximately 690-subject first cohort, the validation cohort of roughly 130 subjects was the group to which the donors belonged. Per the germline V gene, SGHTA is the CDR1 and FQGNSA is the CDR2. Compared with germline, V lacks 2 bases and J lacks 2 bases; bases without a gene match: 12. Taken from cysteine to phenylalanine, the CDR3 has 19 residues. Just the 57-base CDR3 DNA is kept, in frame starting at base 1. General conclusions and limits of the study: A few of the identified cytomegalovirus-associated TCR beta chains were confirmed in vitro to be specific for cytomegalovirus antigens. A later analysis had no HLA typing for the validation cohort, so co-occurrence there was scored across all 130 or so repertoires. It was suggested by the authors that the approach could potentially be generalized to other disease states and immunological phenotypes. The study gave a list of 150 to 200 TCR beta chains associated with cytomegalovirus. A later analysis found that TCRs clustered in the first cohort also tended to co-occur in the roughly 120 validation repertoires, with 90% to 95% of cluster scores above 0. The classifier was reported to diagnose cytomegalovirus status with high specificity and sensitivity in both the original cohort and the validation cohort. Most TCR sequences were seen in very few donors, while some public TCRs were found in many individuals.

Library creation used the immunoSEQ multiplex PCR assay. In the authors' own workflow: To diagnose cytomegalovirus status from the catalog of TCR beta chain sequences, a statistical classification framework was built. Drawn from immuneACCESS, this table holds only the in-frame rearrangements with V and J called that TCRdb kept. Clones are partly lost; checked studies trace under half to an unresolved V gene and leave the rest unexplained. V and J calls plus clone size are reproduced from that table; the DNA served to infer D and trimming. For this sample the table gives a few hundred thousand clones, of which around nine tenths were detected only once. 1% to 1.2% of the sample belongs to the ten largest clones.

The specimen was PBMCs. Rearrangement joined TRBV7-2 to TRBJ2-7; 13 of the junction bases match TRBD2. The sequence derives from a woman in her late teens or twenties in good health and CMV-seronegative. The DNA sequence is given as TGTGCCAGCAGCTTACGCACGGGACTAGCGGGACATAATACCTACGAGCAGTACTTC. It is translated as CASSLRTGLAGHNTYEQYF.